This T cell receptor beta chain comes out of a study of control samples from healthy donors and cancer patients. This table comes from immunoSEQ multiplex PCR, and its TCRdb copy is limited to in-frame clones, with some not included. The sample records about 170,000 clones, 91% being singletons. The CDR3 sequence is 14 residues long. Per germline, CDR1 SGDLS and CDR2 YYNGEE. Between the trimmed V and J ends, which lost 4 bases and 4 bases, there was a span of 14 bases. The clonotype originates from a woman aged 30 to 39 in good health. Material for sequencing was blood. The chain couples TRBV9 to TRBJ1-2; possibly TRBD1 for D (6 bases). The CDR3 spells CASSFTRDTYGYTF. DNA of the CDR3: TGTGCCAGCAGCTTCACCCGGGACACCTATGGCTACACCTTC.